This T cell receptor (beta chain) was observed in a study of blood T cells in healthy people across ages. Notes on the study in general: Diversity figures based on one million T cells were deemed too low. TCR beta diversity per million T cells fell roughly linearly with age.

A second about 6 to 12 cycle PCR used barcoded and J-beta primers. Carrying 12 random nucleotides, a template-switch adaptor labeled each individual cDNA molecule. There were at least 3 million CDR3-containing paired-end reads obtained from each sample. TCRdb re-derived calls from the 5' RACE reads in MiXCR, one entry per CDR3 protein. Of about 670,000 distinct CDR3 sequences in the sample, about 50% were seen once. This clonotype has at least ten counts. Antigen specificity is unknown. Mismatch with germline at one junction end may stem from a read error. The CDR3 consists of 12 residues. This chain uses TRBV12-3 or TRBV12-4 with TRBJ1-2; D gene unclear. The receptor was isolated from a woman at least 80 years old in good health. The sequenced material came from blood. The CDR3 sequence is CASSLGSYGYTF. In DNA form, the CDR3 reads TGCGCCAGCAGCCTCGGGTCCTATGGCTACACCTTC.